This T cell receptor (beta chain) was recovered during a study of blood T cells in healthy people across ages. Study-wide points: Estimates of diversity drawn from one million T cells were considered underestimates. Higher diversity and more naive CD4+ cells were features of long-lived donors, compared to aged donors.

The V gene's germline CDR1 is MGHDK and CDR2 SYGVNS. Trimming removed 5 bases at V and 5 bases at J, with 18 bases between. The length of the CDR3 is 16 residues. For this clonotype: Antigen specificity is unknown.

The use of a sample-barcoded 5' primer and a J-beta primer mix characterized a second PCR of about 7 to 12 cycles. Each cDNA was tagged by a template-switch adaptor containing 12 random nucleotides. TCRdb re-called the 5' RACE reads with MiXCR, one entry per CDR3 protein. The sample lists about 2 million distinct CDR3 sequences, around 48% occurring once. Donation came from healthy Caucasian individuals in Russia who were aged 6 to 90. Sequenced material: blood. This rearrangement joins TRBV25-1 to TRBJ1-4; D possibly corresponds to TRBD1 (6 bases). This receptor was taken from a woman in her thirties or forties in good health. This CDR3 is CASSNGGSRINEKLFF. CDR3 coding DNA: TGTGCCAGCAGTAATGGGGGCTCTCGGATAAATGAAAAACTGTTTTTT.